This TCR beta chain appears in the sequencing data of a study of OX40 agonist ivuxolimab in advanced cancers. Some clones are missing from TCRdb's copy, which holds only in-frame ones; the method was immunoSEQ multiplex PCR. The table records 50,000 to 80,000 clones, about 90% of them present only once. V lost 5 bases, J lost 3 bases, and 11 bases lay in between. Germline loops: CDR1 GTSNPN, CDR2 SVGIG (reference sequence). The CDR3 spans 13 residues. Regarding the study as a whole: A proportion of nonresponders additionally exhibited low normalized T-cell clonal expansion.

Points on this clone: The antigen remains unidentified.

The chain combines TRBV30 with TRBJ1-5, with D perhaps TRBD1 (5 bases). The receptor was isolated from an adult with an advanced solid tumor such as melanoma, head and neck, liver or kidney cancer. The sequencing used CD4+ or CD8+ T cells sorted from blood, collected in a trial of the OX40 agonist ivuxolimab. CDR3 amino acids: CAWGAGINQPQHF. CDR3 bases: TGTGCCTGGGGGGCAGGGATCAATCAGCCCCAGCATTTT.